This record looks at one T cell receptor (beta chain) sequence and its context. Its target is not known. CD3+CD4+ and CD3+CD8+ cells were FACS-sorted from thawed unstimulated PBMCs. The assay was immunoSEQ multiplex PCR, and TCRdb's table has in-frame clones only and misses some. This table holds tens of thousands of clones, around 90% found once. The V gene's germline CDR1 is SGHTA and CDR2 FQGNSA. The CDR3 length is 11 residues. V was trimmed by 4 bases and J by 3 bases, leaving 3 bases between them. The entry originates in a study of T cell clones after liver transplantation. Study-level information: Liver transplant recipients had immunosuppression withdrawal attempted within 2 years. Until 12-24 months post-transplant, subjects got standard immunosuppression and no induction. Findings of the study overall: In 5 of 8 subjects, circulating graft-donor-reactive CD4 TCRbeta sequences fell significantly after transplant.

The chain uses TRBV7-2 and TRBJ1-2, with D uncertain. The clonotype originates from a human donor who received a liver transplant. The sample consisted of CD4+ T cells from blood, taken before liver transplant. Here the CDR3 reads CASSSDYGYTF. DNA of the CDR3: TGTGCCAGCAGCTCTGACTATGGCTACACCTTC.